This T cell receptor beta chain derives from a study of shared clonotypes between healthy human individuals. Study-level findings and limits: Represented genetic and exposure-history diversity was restricted by having few donors.

As for this clone: Antigen unknown.

This CDR3 has 15 residues. The germline V gene encodes CDR1 MNHEY and CDR2 SVGAGI. The J segment lost 4 bases and the V segment lost 7 bases, leaving 10 bases of the junction unmatched. The sequencing of unsorted PBMC DNA took place on ten immunoSEQ deep assay plates. The repertoire was sequenced with immunoSEQ multiplex PCR; TCRdb's copy has only in-frame clones and lacks some. The sample has roughly 490,000 clones; 76% are singletons. Study donors comprised healthy, HIV-negative adults devoid of recent acute infection or vaccination. Material for sequencing was PBMCs. This receptor was obtained from a woman aged 40 to 55 in good health. Some clones in this sample may be carry-over from other donors' samples. The rearrangement joins TRBV6-5 to TRBJ2-1; 7 bases align to TRBD2. In DNA form, the CDR3 reads TGTGCCAGCACCGGCGTTGAAGCGGGATACAATGAGCAGTTCTTC. This encodes CASTGVEAGYNEQFF.